Below, 10 T cell receptor beta chains from the same sample are listed, as sequenced in a study of response to subunit inactivated influenza vaccine. TCRdb reprocessed the RT-PCR reads with MiXCR, giving one entry per CDR3 protein. The sample contains about 160,000 distinct CDR3 sequences, around 11% of which appear only once. The sequencing here drew on CD8+ T cells sorted from PBMCs, taken less than 25 months after vaccination. These receptors were obtained from a man aged 45-69 years who received an inactivated influenza vaccine.

This clonotype has more than one count but fewer than ten. The chain links TRBV7-2 to TRBJ2-5, with 8 bases that match TRBD1. Per the germline V gene, CDR1 is SGHTA and CDR2 is FQGNSA. The CDR3 runs 15 residues. Germline trimming cut 5 bases from V and 2 bases from J; bases unmatched to any gene: 7. In nucleotides, the CDR3 is TGTGCCAGCAGCCCGACAGGGGTGATACAAGAGACCCAGTACTTC. This translates into CASSPTGVIQETQYF. Filled out from reference TRBV7-2 and TRBJ2-5, the complete variable domain reads GAGVSQSPSNKVTEKGKDVELRCDPISGHTALYWYRQSLGQGLEFLIYFQGNSAPDKSGLPSDRFSAERTGGSVSTLTIQRTQQEDSAVYLCASSPTGVIQETQYFGPGTRLLVL.

This chain uses TRBV4-2 with TRBJ2-1; perhaps D is TRBD1 or TRBD2 (6 bases each). Germline CDR1 and CDR2: LGHNA and YNFKEQ. Between the trimmed V and J ends, which lost 0 bases and 9 bases, there was a span of 15 bases. There are 15 residues in the CDR3. The CDR3 spells CASSQERDNGGEQFF. The CDR3 DNA is TGTGCCAGCAGCCAAGAGCGGGACAACGGCGGTGAGCAGTTCTTC.

The chain links TRBV6-5 to TRBJ2-2, with no clear D. The CDR3 spans 11 residues. Germline values: CDR1 MNHEY, CDR2 SVGAGI. V lost 3 bases and J 8 bases, leaving 4 bases between the germline ends. The CDR3 loop is CASSYRGELFF. The CDR3 DNA sequence: TGTGCCAGCAGTTATCGGGGGGAGCTGTTTTTT.

This clonotype has ten or more counts. The chain uses TRBV7-6 and TRBJ2-3, with D possibly being TRBD2 (6 bases). Looked up from germline, CDR1 is SGHVS and CDR2 is FNYEAQ. The CDR3 loop spans 13 amino acids. Trimming took off 1 base at V and 6 bases at J, with 8 bases between the two ends. This CDR3 is CASSLVRGDTQYF. The CDR3 DNA is TGTGCCAGCAGCTTAGTCCGGGGGGATACGCAGTATTTT.

The chain recombines TRBV10-3 with TRBJ1-1; no firm D call. The germline CDR1 and CDR2 sequences are ENHRY and SYGVKD. Trimming stripped 3 bases from V and 3 bases from J, with 17 bases between. This CDR3 is 16 amino acids long. In DNA, the CDR3 is TGTGCCATCAGTGAATTCGGCAGTCGTGTGGACACTGAAGCTTTCTTT. This sequence encodes CAISEFGSRVDTEAFF.

This clonotype was seen repeatedly, ten times or more. This rearrangement joins TRBV5-1 to TRBJ2-7; TRBD2 matches 10 bases. The germline CDR1 and CDR2 sequences are SGHRS and YFSETQ. Germline trimming cut 0 bases from V and 1 base from J; bases unmatched to any gene: 4. This CDR3 has 16 amino acids. The CDR3 DNA reads TGCGCCAGCAGCTTGGTTCCTAGCGGGGGATCCTACGAGCAGTACTTC. Translated, it gives CASSLVPSGGSYEQYF.

This clonotype is judged medium-sized. The rearrangement uses TRBV3-1 and TRBJ1-1; the D is unclear. The CDR3 is 15 amino acids. Per germline, CDR1 LGHDT and CDR2 YNNKEL (reference sequence). The V end was cut by 0 bases, the J end by 4 bases, with 12 bases between. In DNA, the CDR3 is TGTGCCAGCAGCCAAGATAGAGCGGGCTTCACTGAAGCTTTCTTT. Its translation: CASSQDRAGFTEAFF.

This clonotype was observed many times. The chain has TRBV4-2 and TRBJ1-1; D is possibly TRBD1 (5 bases). The V and J ends lost 1 base and 6 bases respectively, with 12 bases between them. Germline CDR1 reads LGHNA; CDR2 reads YNFKEQ. This CDR3 region has 14 residues. CDR3 residues: CASSQVEGPPEAFF. Here the CDR3 DNA reads TGTGCCAGCAGCCAAGTTGAGGGGCCGCCTGAAGCTTTCTTT.

Many counts were recorded for this clonotype. The chain couples TRBV28 to TRBJ2-5; the D gene is possibly TRBD2 (5 bases). V shed 6 bases and J shed 4 bases, with 18 bases lying between them. This CDR3 region has 15 residues. The germline gives CDR1 MDHEN, CDR2 SYDVKM. DNA for the CDR3: TGTGCCAGCAGCATGACTGAGGGTTTGGGAGAGACCCAGTACTTC. Translation gives CASSMTEGLGETQYF.

The CDR3 DNA reads TGTGCCAGCAGCCCATCACTAGCGCTAAATGAGCAGTTCTTC. Protein: CASSPSLALNEQFF. The V and J genes are TRBV9 and TRBJ2-1; 7 positions agree with TRBD2. The CDR3 length is 14 residues. V gave up 4 bases and J gave up 7 bases; unmatched junction bases: 8. Germline-derived CDR1 and CDR2 are SGDLS and YYNGEE. Drawing the rest from reference TRBV9 and TRBJ2-1, the complete variable domain is DSGVTQTPKHLITATGQRVTLRCSPRSGDLSVYWYQQSLDQGLQFLIQYYNGEERAKGNILERFSAQQFPDLHSELNLSSLELGDSALYFCASSPSLALNEQFFGPGTRLTVL.